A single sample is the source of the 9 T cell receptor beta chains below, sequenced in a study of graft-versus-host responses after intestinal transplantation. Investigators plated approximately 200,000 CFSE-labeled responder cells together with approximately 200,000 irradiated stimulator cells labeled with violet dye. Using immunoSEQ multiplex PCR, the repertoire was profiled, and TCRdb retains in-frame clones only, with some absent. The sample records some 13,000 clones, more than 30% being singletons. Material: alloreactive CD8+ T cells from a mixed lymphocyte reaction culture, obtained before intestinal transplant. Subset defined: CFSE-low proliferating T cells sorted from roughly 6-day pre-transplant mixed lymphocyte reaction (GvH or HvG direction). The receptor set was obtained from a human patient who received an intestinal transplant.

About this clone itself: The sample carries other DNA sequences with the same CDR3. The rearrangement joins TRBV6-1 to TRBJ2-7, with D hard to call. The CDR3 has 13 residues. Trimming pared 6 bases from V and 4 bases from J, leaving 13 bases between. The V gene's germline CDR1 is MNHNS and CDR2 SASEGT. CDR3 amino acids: CASSPRRPYEQYF. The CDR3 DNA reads TGTGCCAGCAGCCCACGGCGGCCATACGAGCAGTACTTC.

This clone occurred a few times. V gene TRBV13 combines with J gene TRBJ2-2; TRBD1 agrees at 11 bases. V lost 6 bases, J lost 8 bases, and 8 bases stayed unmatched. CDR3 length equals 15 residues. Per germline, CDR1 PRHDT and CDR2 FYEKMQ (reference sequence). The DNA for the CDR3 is TGTGCCAGCAGGCCAAGGACAGGGGGCGTGGGGGAGCTGTTTTTT. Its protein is CASRPRTGGVGELFF.

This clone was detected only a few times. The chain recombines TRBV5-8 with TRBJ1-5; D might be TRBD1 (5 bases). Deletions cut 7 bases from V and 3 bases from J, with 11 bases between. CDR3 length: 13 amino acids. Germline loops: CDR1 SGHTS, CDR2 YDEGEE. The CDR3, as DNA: TGTGCCAGCGGGGGGGGACTCAATCAGCCCCAGCATTTT. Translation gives CASGGGLNQPQHF.

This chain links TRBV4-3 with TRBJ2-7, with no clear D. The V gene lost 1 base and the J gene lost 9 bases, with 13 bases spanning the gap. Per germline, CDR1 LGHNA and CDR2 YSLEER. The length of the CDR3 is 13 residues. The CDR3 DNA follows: TGCGCCAGCAGCCAAGGTCTTACTTTATGGCAGTACTTC. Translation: CASSQGLTLWQYF.

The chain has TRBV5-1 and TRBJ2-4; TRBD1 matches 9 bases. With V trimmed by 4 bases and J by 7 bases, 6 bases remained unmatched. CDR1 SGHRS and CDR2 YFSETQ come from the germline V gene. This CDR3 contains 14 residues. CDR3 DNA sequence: TGCGCCAGCAGCGGGGACAGGGAGAGGAACATTCAGTACTTC. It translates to CASSGDRERNIQYF.

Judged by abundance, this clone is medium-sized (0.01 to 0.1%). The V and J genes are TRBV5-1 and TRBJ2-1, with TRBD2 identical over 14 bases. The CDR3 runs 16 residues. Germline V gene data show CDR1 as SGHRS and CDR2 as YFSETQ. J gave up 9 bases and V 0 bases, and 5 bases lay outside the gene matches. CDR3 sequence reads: CASSLGGLAGVSEQFF. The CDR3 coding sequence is TGCGCCAGCAGCTTGGGGGGACTAGCGGGAGTAAGTGAGCAGTTCTTC.

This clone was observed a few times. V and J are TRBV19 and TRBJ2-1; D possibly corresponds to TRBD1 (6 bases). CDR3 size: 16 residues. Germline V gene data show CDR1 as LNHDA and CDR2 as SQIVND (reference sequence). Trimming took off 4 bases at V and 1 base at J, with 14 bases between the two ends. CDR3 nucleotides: TGTGCCAGTAGTACCCACCAGGGGCTTTCCTACAATGAGCAGTTCTTC. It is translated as CASSTHQGLSYNEQFF.

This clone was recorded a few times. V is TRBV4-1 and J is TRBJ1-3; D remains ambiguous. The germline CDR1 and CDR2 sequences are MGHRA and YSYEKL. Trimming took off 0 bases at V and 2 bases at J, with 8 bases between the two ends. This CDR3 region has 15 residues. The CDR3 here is CASSQDLTAGNTIYF. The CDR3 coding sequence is TGCGCCAGCAGCCAAGATCTAACAGCTGGAAACACCATATATTTT.

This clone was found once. Written as DNA, the CDR3 is TGTGCCTGGAGTGCCGGTACAGGGGGAGATACGCAGTATTTT. It specifies CAWSAGTGGDTQYF. This chain uses TRBV30 with TRBJ2-3; 8 bases are shared with TRBD1. In germline, CDR1 is GTSNPN, CDR2 SVGIG (reference sequence). V shed 1 base and J 5 bases; nucleotides not matched to a gene: 5. The CDR3 consists of 14 residues.